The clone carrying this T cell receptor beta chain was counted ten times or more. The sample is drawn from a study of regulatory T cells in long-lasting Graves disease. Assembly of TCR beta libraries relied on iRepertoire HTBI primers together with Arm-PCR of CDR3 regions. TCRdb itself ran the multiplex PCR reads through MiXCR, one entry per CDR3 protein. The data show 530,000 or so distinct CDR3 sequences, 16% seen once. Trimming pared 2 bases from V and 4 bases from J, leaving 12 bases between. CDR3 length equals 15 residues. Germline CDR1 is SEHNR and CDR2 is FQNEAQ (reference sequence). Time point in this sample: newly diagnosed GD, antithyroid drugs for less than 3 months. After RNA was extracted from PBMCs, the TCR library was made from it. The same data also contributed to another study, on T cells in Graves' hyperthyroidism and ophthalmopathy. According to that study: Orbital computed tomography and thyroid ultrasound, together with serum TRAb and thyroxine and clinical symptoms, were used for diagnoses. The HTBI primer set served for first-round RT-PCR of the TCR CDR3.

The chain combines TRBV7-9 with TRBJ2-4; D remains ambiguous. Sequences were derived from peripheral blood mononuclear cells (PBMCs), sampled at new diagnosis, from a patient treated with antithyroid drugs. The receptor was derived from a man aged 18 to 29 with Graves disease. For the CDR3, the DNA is TGTGCCAGCAGCTTATTAGGAGACCCAAAAAACATTCAGTACTTC. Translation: CASSLLGDPKNIQYF.